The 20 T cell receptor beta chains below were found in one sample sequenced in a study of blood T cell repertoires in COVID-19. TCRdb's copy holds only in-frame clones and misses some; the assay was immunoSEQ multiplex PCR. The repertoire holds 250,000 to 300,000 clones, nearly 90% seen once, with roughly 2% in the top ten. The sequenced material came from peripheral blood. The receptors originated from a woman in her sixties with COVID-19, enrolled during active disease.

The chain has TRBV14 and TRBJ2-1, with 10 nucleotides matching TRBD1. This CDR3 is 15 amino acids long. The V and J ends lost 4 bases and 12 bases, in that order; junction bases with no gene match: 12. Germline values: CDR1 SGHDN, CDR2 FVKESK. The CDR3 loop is CASSLGTGALLGQFF. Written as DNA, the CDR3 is TGTGCCAGCAGCCTCGGGACAGGGGCCCTCTTAGGGCAGTTCTTC.

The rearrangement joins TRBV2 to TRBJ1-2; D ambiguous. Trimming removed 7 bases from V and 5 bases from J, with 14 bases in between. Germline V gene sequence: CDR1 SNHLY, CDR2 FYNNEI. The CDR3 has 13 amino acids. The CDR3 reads CASTAGGQYGYTF. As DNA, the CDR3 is TGTGCCAGCACTGCGGGTGGCCAATATGGCTACACCTTC.

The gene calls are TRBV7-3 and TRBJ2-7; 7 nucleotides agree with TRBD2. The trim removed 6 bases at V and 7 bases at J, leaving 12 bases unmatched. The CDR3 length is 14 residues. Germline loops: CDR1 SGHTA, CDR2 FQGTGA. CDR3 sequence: CASSLVAGVLEQYF. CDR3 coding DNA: TGTGCCAGCAGTCTAGTGGCGGGGGTTTTAGAGCAGTACTTC.

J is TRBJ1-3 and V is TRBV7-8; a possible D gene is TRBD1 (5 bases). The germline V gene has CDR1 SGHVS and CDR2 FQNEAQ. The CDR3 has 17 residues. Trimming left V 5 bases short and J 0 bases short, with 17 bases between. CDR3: CASSPRDVRSSGNTIYF. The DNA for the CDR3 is TGTGCCAGCAGCCCGCGGGACGTTAGAAGCTCTGGAAACACCATATATTTT.

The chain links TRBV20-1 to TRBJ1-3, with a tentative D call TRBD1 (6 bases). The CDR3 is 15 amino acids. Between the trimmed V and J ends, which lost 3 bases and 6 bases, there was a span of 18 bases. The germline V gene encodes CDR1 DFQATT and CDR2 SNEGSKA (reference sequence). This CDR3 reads CSASRRSQGLNTIYF. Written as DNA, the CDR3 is TGCAGTGCTAGTAGGCGCTCACAGGGTTTAAACACCATATATTTT.

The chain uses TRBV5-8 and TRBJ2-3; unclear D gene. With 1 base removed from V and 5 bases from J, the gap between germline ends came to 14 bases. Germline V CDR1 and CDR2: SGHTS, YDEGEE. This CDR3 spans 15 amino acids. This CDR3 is CASSLSGQSGDTQYF. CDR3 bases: TGTGCCAGCAGCTTGTCAGGCCAGAGTGGAGATACGCAGTATTTT.

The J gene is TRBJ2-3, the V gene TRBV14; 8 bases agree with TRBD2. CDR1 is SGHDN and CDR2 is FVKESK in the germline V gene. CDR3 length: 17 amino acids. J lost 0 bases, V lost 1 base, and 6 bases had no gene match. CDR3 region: CASSQVPSGPSTDTQYF. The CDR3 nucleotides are TGTGCCAGCAGCCAAGTCCCTAGCGGGCCCAGCACAGATACGCAGTATTTT. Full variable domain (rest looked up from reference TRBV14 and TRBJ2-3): EAGVTQFPSHSVIEKGQTVTLRCDPISGHDNLYWYRRVMGKEIKFLLHFVKESKQDESGMPNNRFLAERTGGTYSTLKVQPAELEDSGVYFCASSQVPSGPSTDTQYFGPGTRLTVL.

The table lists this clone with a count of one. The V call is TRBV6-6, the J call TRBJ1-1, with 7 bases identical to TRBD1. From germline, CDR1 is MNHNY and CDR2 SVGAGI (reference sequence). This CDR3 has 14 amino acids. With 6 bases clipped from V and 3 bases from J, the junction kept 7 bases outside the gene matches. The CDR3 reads CASSYGTDYTEAFF. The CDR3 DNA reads TGTGCCAGCAGCTACGGGACAGACTACACTGAAGCTTTCTTT.

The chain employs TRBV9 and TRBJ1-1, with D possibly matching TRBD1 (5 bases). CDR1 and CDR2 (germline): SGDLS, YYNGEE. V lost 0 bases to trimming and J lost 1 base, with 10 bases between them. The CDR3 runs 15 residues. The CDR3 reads CASSVGRAQNTEAFF. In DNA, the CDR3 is TGTGCCAGCAGCGTAGGCAGGGCCCAGAACACTGAAGCTTTCTTT.

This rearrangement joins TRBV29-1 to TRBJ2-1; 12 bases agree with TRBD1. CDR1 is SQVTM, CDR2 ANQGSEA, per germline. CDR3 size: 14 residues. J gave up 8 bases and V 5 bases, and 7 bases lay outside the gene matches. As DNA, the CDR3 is TGCAGCGTTACCGGGACAGGGGGCCGGTATGAGCAGTTCTTC. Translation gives CSVTGTGGRYEQFF.

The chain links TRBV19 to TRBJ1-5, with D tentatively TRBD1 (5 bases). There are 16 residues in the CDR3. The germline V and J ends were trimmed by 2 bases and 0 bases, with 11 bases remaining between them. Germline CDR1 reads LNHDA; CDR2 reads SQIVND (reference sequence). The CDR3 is CASSILTGHSNQPQHF. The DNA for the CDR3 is TGTGCCAGTAGTATACTAACAGGTCATAGCAATCAGCCCCAGCATTTT.

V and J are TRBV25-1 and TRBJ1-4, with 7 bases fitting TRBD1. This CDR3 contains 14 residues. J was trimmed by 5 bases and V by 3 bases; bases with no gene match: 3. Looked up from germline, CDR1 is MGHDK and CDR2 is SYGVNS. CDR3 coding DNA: TGTGCCAGCAGTGATGGGACAGCGAATGAAAAACTGTTTTTT. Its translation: CASSDGTANEKLFF.

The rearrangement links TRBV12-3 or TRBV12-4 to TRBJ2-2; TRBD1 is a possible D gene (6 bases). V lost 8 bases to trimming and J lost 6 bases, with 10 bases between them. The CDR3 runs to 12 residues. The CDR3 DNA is TGTGCCAGCCAGGGGTTCGCCGGGGAGCTGTTTTTT. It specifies CASQGFAGELFF.

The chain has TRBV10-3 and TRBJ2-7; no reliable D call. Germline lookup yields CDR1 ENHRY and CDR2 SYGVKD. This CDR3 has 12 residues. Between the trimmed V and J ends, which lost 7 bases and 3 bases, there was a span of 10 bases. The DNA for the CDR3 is TGTGCCATCACGGCGGAAAACTACGAGCAGTACTTC. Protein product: CAITAENYEQYF.

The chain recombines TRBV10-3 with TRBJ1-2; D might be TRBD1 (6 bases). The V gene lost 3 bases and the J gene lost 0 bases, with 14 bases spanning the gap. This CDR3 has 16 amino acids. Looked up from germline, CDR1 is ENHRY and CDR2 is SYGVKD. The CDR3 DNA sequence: TGTGCCATCAGTGATTGGACAGAATTAGCTAACTATGGCTACACCTTC. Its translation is CAISDWTELANYGYTF.

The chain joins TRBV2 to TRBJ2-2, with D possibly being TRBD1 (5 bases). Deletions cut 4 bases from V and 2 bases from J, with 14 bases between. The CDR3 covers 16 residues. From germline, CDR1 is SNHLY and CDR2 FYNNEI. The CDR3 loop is CASSAGLPRNTGELFF. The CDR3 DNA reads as TGTGCCAGCAGTGCAGGGTTGCCACGTAACACCGGGGAGCTGTTTTTT.

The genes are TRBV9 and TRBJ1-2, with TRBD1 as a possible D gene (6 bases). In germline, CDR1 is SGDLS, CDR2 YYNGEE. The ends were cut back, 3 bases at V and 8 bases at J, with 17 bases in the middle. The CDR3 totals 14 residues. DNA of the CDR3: TGTGCCAGCAGCGGAGCGCGGGGGGCGGAGGGCTACACCTTC. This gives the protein CASSGARGAEGYTF.

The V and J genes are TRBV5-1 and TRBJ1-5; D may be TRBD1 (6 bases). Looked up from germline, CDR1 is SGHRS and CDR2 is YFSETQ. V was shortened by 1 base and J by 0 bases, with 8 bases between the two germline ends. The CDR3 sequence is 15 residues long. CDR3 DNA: TGCGCCAGCAGCTTGCAGGACAGTAGCAATCAGCCCCAGCATTTT. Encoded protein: CASSLQDSSNQPQHF.

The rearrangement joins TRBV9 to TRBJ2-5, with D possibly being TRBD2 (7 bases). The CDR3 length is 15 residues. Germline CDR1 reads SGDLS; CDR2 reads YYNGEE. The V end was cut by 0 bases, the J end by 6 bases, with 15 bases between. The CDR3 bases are TGTGCCAGCAGCGTAGGTCCCAGGGGAGGGAAGACCCAGTACTTC. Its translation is CASSVGPRGGKTQYF.

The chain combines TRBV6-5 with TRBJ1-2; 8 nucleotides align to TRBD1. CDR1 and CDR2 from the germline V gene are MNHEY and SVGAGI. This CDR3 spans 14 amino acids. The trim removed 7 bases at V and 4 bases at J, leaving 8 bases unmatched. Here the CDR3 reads CASTAGGSVYGYTF. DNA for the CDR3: TGTGCCAGCACGGCAGGGGGCTCGGTCTATGGCTACACCTTC.